A single sample gave rise to the 25 T cell receptor beta chains below, sequenced in a study of T-cell reconstitution after alpha-beta-depleted transplantation in children. Unique molecular identifiers tagged the TCRbeta library. Using its own MiXCR run on the PCR reads, TCRdb lists one record per CDR3 protein. Of almost 250,000 distinct CDR3 sequences listed, roughly a quarter are singletons. The material sequenced was PBMCs, taken before TCRalphabeta/CD19-depleted stem cell transplant. These receptors were taken from a girl aged 2 to 10 with Fanconi anemia, due to receive a stem cell transplant.

This clonotype was counted many times. V gene TRBV29-1 combines with J gene TRBJ2-3; D not certain. Germline CDR1 reads SQVTM; CDR2 reads ANQGSEA. Trimming stripped 6 bases from V and 3 bases from J, with 7 bases between. The CDR3 runs 11 residues. CDR3 residues: CSVYVTDTQYF. The CDR3 DNA sequence: TGCAGCGTCTATGTTACAGATACGCAGTATTTT.

The table lists this clonotype with many counts. The chain joins TRBV20-1 to TRBJ2-3; D unresolved. This CDR3 has 13 amino acids. Germline CDR1 reads DFQATT; CDR2 reads SNEGSKA (reference sequence). Trimming left V 7 bases short and J 2 bases short, with 13 bases between. The CDR3 nucleotides read TGCAGTGGCAGGCAGGATTTCACAGATACGCAGTATTTT. Translating it yields CSGRQDFTDTQYF.

This clonotype is a singleton in its sample. The J gene is TRBJ2-7, the V gene TRBV6-5; TRBD2 matches 9 bases. The CDR3 covers 16 residues. V dropped 1 base and J dropped 3; count of bases not matched to a gene: 7. From germline, CDR1 is MNHEY and CDR2 SVGAGI. Here the CDR3 reads CASSYWASGALYEQYF. The CDR3 DNA reads TGTGCCAGCAGTTACTGGGCTAGCGGGGCCCTCTACGAGCAGTACTTC.

The J gene is TRBJ2-3, the V gene TRBV24-1; D unresolved. Germline CDR1 is KGHDR and CDR2 is SFDVKD. The CDR3 runs 15 residues. V was clipped by 3 bases and J by 3 bases, with 12 bases between them. The CDR3 nucleotides read TGTGCCACCAGTGATCGGCACACCGGAACAGATACGCAGTATTTT. This sequence encodes CATSDRHTGTDTQYF.

This clonotype was seen once. This chain joins TRBV5-1 and TRBJ2-7; D is perhaps TRBD1 (6 bases). This CDR3 comprises 14 residues. Germline CDR1 is SGHRS and CDR2 is YFSETQ. Trimming pared 3 bases from V and 2 bases from J, leaving 12 bases between. The CDR3 DNA reads as TGCGCCAGCAGCTCCGGGACACCTACCTACGAGCAGTACTTC. Translated: CASSSGTPTYEQYF.

This clonotype was detected ten times or more. This chain uses TRBV10-3 with TRBJ2-2; TRBD1 aligns across 10 bases. Germline loops: CDR1 ENHRY, CDR2 SYGVKD. Trimming cost V 2 bases and J 3 bases; bases outside gene matches: 0. This CDR3 has 15 amino acids. The CDR3 reads CAISEGTGDTGELFF. The CDR3 DNA is TGTGCCATCAGTGAGGGGACAGGGGACACCGGGGAGCTGTTTTTT.

This clonotype was detected only a few times. The rearrangement links TRBV7-2 to TRBJ2-1; 10 bases fit TRBD2. Trimming cost V 1 base and J 9 bases; bases outside gene matches: 9. The germline V gene has CDR1 SGHTA and CDR2 FQGNSA. The CDR3 totals 16 residues. The CDR3 DNA is TGTGCCAGCAGCTTAGTTGTAGCGGGGGGCACCGGTGAGCAGTTCTTC. It codes for CASSLVVAGGTGEQFF.

In its sample, this clonotype was seen many times. The gene calls are TRBV29-1 and TRBJ1-2; D unresolved. V was cut by 3 bases and J by 3 bases, with 5 bases left in between. Looked up from germline, CDR1 is SQVTM and CDR2 is ANQGSEA. The CDR3 length is 11 residues. The CDR3 loop is CSVEADYGYTF. For the CDR3, the DNA is TGCAGCGTTGAGGCAGACTATGGCTACACCTTC.

This clonotype appeared a few times. The chain combines TRBV7-6 with TRBJ1-5; 9 bases line up with TRBD1. Germline V gives CDR1 SGHVS, CDR2 FNYEAQ. V trimming: 3 bases; J trimming: 0 bases; junction bases outside the gene matches: 3. The CDR3 sequence is 16 residues long. Here the CDR3 reads CASSFGDRASNQPQHF. The DNA for the CDR3 is TGTGCCAGCAGCTTCGGGGACAGGGCTAGCAATCAGCCCCAGCATTTT.

This clonotype showed up many times. The V call is TRBV20-1, the J call TRBJ2-5; 11 bases are a match to TRBD2. After removal of 6 bases from V and 5 bases from J, the junction contained 8 bases not matched to a gene. Germline V gene data show CDR1 as DFQATT and CDR2 as SNEGSKA (reference sequence). The CDR3 is 14 amino acids. For the CDR3, the DNA is TGCAGTGCGCCCATAGCGGGGGGGCCCGAGACCCAGTACTTC. Amino acid sequence: CSAPIAGGPETQYF.

This clonotype was detected many times. CDR3: CSARTGLAGGNTDTQYF. The CDR3 DNA follows: TGCAGTGCTAGAACTGGACTAGCGGGGGGGAACACAGATACGCAGTATTTT. The chain is built from TRBV20-1 and TRBJ2-3; 15 nucleotides line up with TRBD2. Germline CDR1 and CDR2: DFQATT and SNEGSKA (reference sequence). The CDR3 has 17 amino acids. V lost 2 bases, J lost 2 bases, and 5 bases stayed unmatched.

This clonotype was observed many times. V gene TRBV27 combines with J gene TRBJ2-3; the match to TRBD2 covers 9 bases. Germline V lookup: CDR1 MNHEY, CDR2 SMNVEV (reference sequence). V was clipped by 4 bases and J by 1 base; unmatched bases: 6. The CDR3 has 16 residues. In nucleotides, the CDR3 is TGTGCCAGCAGTTCCCCCGCTAGCGGGGGCACAGATACGCAGTATTTT. This sequence encodes CASSSPASGGTDTQYF.

Ten or more counts support this clonotype. The CDR3 loop is CASSDPGQRETQYF. For the CDR3, the DNA is TGTGCCAGCAGTGATCCGGGACAGAGGGAGACCCAGTACTTC. The V and J genes are TRBV12-3 or TRBV12-4 and TRBJ2-5; 7 bases fit TRBD1. Unmatched junction bases numbered 8, after V lost 5 bases and J lost 5 bases. The CDR3 totals 14 residues.

This clonotype was found a few times. This rearrangement joins TRBV20-1 to TRBJ2-7; the D call may be TRBD1 or TRBD2 (5 bases each). The germline CDR1 and CDR2 sequences are DFQATT and SNEGSKA (reference sequence). Trimming pared 0 bases from V and 5 bases from J, leaving 11 bases between. The CDR3 runs to 13 residues. The CDR3 DNA sequence: TGCAGTGCTAGAGATAGCCGGGACGACGAGCAGTACTTC. It yields the protein CSARDSRDDEQYF.

This clonotype was found many times. The gene calls are TRBV12-3 or TRBV12-4 and TRBJ2-7; 12 nucleotides line up with TRBD2. The CDR3 has 15 residues. Trimming at V came to 4 bases and at J to 3 bases, leaving 4 bases not matched to a gene. The CDR3 DNA reads as TGTGCCAGCAGTTCTCCGACTAGCGGGAGCTACGAGCAGTACTTC. The encoded protein is CASSSPTSGSYEQYF.

This chain connects TRBV6-2 or TRBV6-3 to TRBJ2-5; maybe TRBD1 (7 bases). There are 15 residues in the CDR3. Trimming cost V 1 base and J 5 bases, with 14 bases left between them. Germline CDR1 MNHEY, CDR2 SVGEGT. CDR3 in DNA: TGTGCCAGCAGTTACTTCGGCAGGGGGGCCGAGACCCAGTACTTC. This gives the protein CASSYFGRGAETQYF.

The V and J genes are TRBV5-1 and TRBJ2-1; D is perhaps TRBD1 (5 bases). In germline, CDR1 is SGHRS, CDR2 YFSETQ. Between the trimmed V and J ends, which lost 2 bases and 7 bases, there was a span of 10 bases. The CDR3 is 13 residues long. The CDR3 nucleotides read TGCGCCAGCAGCTTATATAGGGGAAATGAGCAGTTCTTC. Its protein product is CASSLYRGNEQFF. The full variable domain, rest sourced from reference TRBV5-1 and TRBJ2-1, is KAGVTQTPRYLIKTRGQQVTLSCSPISGHRSVSWYQQTPGQGLQFLFEYFSETQRNKGNFPGRFSGRQFSNSRSEMNVSTLELGDSALYLCASSLYRGNEQFFGPGTRLTVL.

The rearrangement links TRBV5-1 to TRBJ2-5, with TRBD2 matching 9 bases. J was trimmed by 4 bases and V by 1 base; bases with no gene match: 8. The germline gives CDR1 SGHRS, CDR2 YFSETQ. The CDR3 is 16 amino acids. Here the CDR3 reads CASSLSAGGLSETQYF. For the CDR3, the DNA is TGCGCCAGCAGCTTGTCGGCGGGAGGGCTTTCAGAGACCCAGTACTTC.

The chain joins TRBV29-1 to TRBJ2-5; TRBD2 is a possible D gene (6 bases). Per germline, CDR1 SQVTM and CDR2 ANQGSEA. V lost 6 bases and J lost 5, with 13 bases in between. This CDR3 has 12 amino acids. DNA for the CDR3: TGCAGCGTCGTCCGGGACTTCGAGACCCAGTACTTC. Residues: CSVVRDFETQYF.

This clonotype was seen ten or more times. The chain has TRBV20-1 and TRBJ2-3; 7 bases are a match to TRBD2. In germline, CDR1 is DFQATT, CDR2 SNEGSKA (reference sequence). This CDR3 comprises 15 residues. V dropped 5 bases and J dropped 5; count of bases not matched to a gene: 13. The CDR3 here is CSAEGFGLEKDTQYF. CDR3 bases: TGCAGTGCTGAGGGCTTTGGACTAGAGAAAGATACGCAGTATTTT.

This rearrangement joins TRBV18 to TRBJ1-2; TRBD1 agrees at 11 bases. The CDR3 extends over 18 amino acids. The junction had 8 bases not matched to a gene; V was cut back by 1 base and J by 1 base. The germline V gene has CDR1 KGHSH and CDR2 LQKENI. The CDR3 nucleotides read TGTGCCAGCTCACCACGGGACAGGGGGAGGCCTTATAACTATGGCTACACCTTC. Its protein product is CASSPRDRGRPYNYGYTF. The full variable domain, rest sourced from reference TRBV18 and TRBJ1-2, is NAGVMQNPRHLVRRRGQEARLRCSPMKGHSHVYWYRQLPEEGLKFMVYLQKENIIDESGMPKERFSAEFPKEGPSILRIQQVVRGDSAAYFCASSPRDRGRPYNYGYTFGSGTRLTVV.

This chain connects TRBV29-1 to TRBJ2-3; D gene uncertain. Trimming removed 6 bases at V and 3 bases at J, with 10 bases between. CDR3 length: 12 amino acids. CDR1 and CDR2 (germline): SQVTM, ANQGSEA. CDR3 nucleotides: TGCAGCGTGACCGACGGAACAGATACGCAGTATTTT. Encoded protein: CSVTDGTDTQYF.

This clonotype was counted many times. The gene calls are TRBV7-2 and TRBJ1-2; 9 bases map to TRBD1. With 5 bases clipped from V and 3 bases from J, the junction kept 10 bases outside the gene matches. The CDR3 consists of 16 residues. The germline V gene encodes CDR1 SGHTA and CDR2 FQGNSA. CDR3 loop: CASSKPGQGSDYGYTF. CDR3 DNA sequence: TGTGCCAGCAGCAAACCGGGACAGGGCTCGGACTATGGCTACACCTTC.

This clonotype was seen ten or more times. V is TRBV12-3 or TRBV12-4 and J is TRBJ1-4; D unresolved. This CDR3 is built from 11 residues. V shed 6 bases and J shed 8 bases, with 7 bases lying between them. Here the CDR3 DNA reads TGTGCCAGCAGCCCCTCAGAAAAACTGTTTTTT. Encoded protein: CASSPSEKLFF.

This clonotype was observed at least ten times. This chain uses TRBV12-3 or TRBV12-4 with TRBJ2-5; no reliable D call. The CDR3 totals 13 residues. Trimming took 4 bases from V and 0 from J, leaving 6 bases between them. This CDR3 is CASSSPNQETQYF. For the CDR3, the DNA is TGTGCCAGCAGTTCCCCGAACCAAGAGACCCAGTACTTC.